The T cell receptor beta chain described here comes from a study of blood T cells in healthy people across ages. Overall study results and limits: A strong correlation was seen between TCR beta diversity and naive T cell percentage.

Note on this clonotype: Its antigen is unidentified. A junction end diverges from the germline sequence, so it may reflect a read error.

Russia was home to the donors, healthy Caucasian individuals aged about 6 to 90. Samples each had at least 5 micrograms of total RNA extracted. It was with a sample-barcoded 5' primer and a J-beta primer mix that a second PCR of roughly 7 to 12 cycles was run. Each CDR3 protein gets one entry after TCRdb re-called the 5' RACE reads with MiXCR. This table has around 1.7 million distinct CDR3 sequences, roughly 28% appearing once. The germline gives CDR1 MNHNS, CDR2 SASEGT. The length of the CDR3 is 14 residues. The receptor was isolated from a woman younger than 45 in good health. Sample: blood. The chain employs TRBV6-1 and TRBJ2-6; 8 bases fit TRBD2. CDR3 in DNA: TGTGCCAGCAGTGAATATAGCGGGGCCAACGCCCTGACTTTC. Protein product: CASSEYSGANALTF.